The present T cell receptor (beta chain) was sequenced within a study of blood T cell repertoires in COVID-19. About the research overall: Samples representing acute and convalescent COVID-19 were sourced from the United States, Italy and Spain. Sources were T cells, B-cell-depleted T cells, or PBMCs; the material itself was cDNA or gDNA.

In the authors' methods: Estimates of nucleated cell counts were drawn from the amplification of reference gene primers. This table comes from immunoSEQ multiplex PCR, and its TCRdb copy is limited to in-frame clones, with some not included. V and J calls and clone size follow that table, whereas D and trimming were derived from the DNA. The sample has about 16,000 clones, approximately 86% seen once. Trimming took 1 base from V and 4 from J; bases not matched to a gene: 7. CDR3 length equals 16 residues. Germline V CDR1 and CDR2: MNHEY, SMNVEV (reference sequence). Sequenced material: peripheral blood. This chain joins TRBV27 and TRBJ2-3; 8 bases agree with TRBD1. The sequence was obtained from a human donor in a cohort sampled during active COVID-19. The DNA for the CDR3 is TGTGCCAGCAGTTTATTTGGGGACAGGAGGGCAGATACGCAGTATTTT. This encodes CASSLFGDRRADTQYF.